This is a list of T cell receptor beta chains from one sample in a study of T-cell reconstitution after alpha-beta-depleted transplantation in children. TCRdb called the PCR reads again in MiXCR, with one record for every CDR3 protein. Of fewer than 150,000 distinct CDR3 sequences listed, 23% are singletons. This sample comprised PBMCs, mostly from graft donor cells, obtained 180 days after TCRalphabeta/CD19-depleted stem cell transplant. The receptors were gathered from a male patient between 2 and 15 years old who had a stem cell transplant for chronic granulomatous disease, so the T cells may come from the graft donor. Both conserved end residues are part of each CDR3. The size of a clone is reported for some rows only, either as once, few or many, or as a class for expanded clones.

CDR3 protein: CASSLVAGGTGELFF
V gene: TRBV5-5
J gene: TRBJ2-2
clone size: NA
CDR3 length: 15

CDR3 protein: CSAMADIPGDEQYF
V gene: TRBV20-1
J gene: TRBJ2-7
clone size: few
CDR3 length: 14

CDR3 protein: CATLNTPGPQFF
V gene: TRBV15
J gene: TRBJ2-1
clone size: NA
CDR3 length: 12

CDR3 protein: CASSPRLAGVGQETQYF
V gene: TRBV12-3/TRBV12-4
J gene: TRBJ2-5
clone size: few
CDR3 length: 17

CDR3 protein: CAISSSGSSTDTQYF
V gene: TRBV10-3
J gene: TRBJ2-3
clone size: many
CDR3 length: 15

CDR3 protein: CASSKSPGSKNIQYF
V gene: TRBV21-1
J gene: TRBJ2-4
clone size: few
CDR3 length: 15

CDR3 protein: CSARGGLAGPKNIQYF
V gene: TRBV20-1
J gene: TRBJ2-4
clone size: NA
CDR3 length: 16

CDR3 protein: CASSLEDAEAFF
V gene: TRBV5-1
J gene: TRBJ1-1
clone size: NA
CDR3 length: 12

CDR3 protein: CSARAFRGGLNEQFF
V gene: TRBV20-1
J gene: TRBJ2-1
clone size: many
CDR3 length: 15

CDR3 protein: CSARLAGGFYEQYF
V gene: TRBV20-1
J gene: TRBJ2-7
clone size: NA
CDR3 length: 14

CDR3 protein: CSATGTSGMPTQYF
V gene: TRBV20-1
J gene: TRBJ2-3
clone size: many
CDR3 length: 14

CDR3 protein: CASRDGDRAYEQYF
V gene: TRBV10-2
J gene: TRBJ2-7
clone size: many
CDR3 length: 14

CDR3 protein: CASSSARGRETQYF
V gene: TRBV12-3/TRBV12-4
J gene: TRBJ2-5
clone size: NA
CDR3 length: 14

CDR3 protein: CASSTRTDWMSGYTF
V gene: TRBV28
J gene: TRBJ1-2
clone size: few
CDR3 length: 15

CDR3 protein: CSARESTSTYEQYF
V gene: TRBV20-1
J gene: TRBJ2-7
clone size: few
CDR3 length: 14

CDR3 protein: CSVELGQDNYGYTF
V gene: TRBV29-1
J gene: TRBJ1-2
clone size: many
CDR3 length: 14

CDR3 protein: CASSPDTDREGQYF
V gene: TRBV7-6
J gene: TRBJ2-3
clone size: once
CDR3 length: 14

CDR3 protein: CSAAGGPEQFF
V gene: TRBV20-1
J gene: TRBJ2-1
clone size: NA
CDR3 length: 11

CDR3 protein: CASSLRIGEETQYF
V gene: TRBV12-3/TRBV12-4
J gene: TRBJ2-5
clone size: NA
CDR3 length: 14

CDR3 protein: CASSLAPGHGQPQHF
V gene: TRBV5-5
J gene: TRBJ1-5
clone size: NA
CDR3 length: 15

CDR3 protein: CASSPQERGALDEQFF
V gene: TRBV5-1
J gene: TRBJ2-1
clone size: many
CDR3 length: 16

CDR3 protein: CSAYNTEAFF
V gene: TRBV20-1
J gene: TRBJ1-1
clone size: many
CDR3 length: 10

CDR3 protein: CASSQDGPGKRGTGELFF
V gene: TRBV4-2
J gene: TRBJ2-2
clone size: few
CDR3 length: 18

CDR3 protein: CASSLGGGGPYEQYF
V gene: TRBV7-2
J gene: TRBJ2-7
clone size: NA
CDR3 length: 15

CDR3 protein: CASSAGTGVTSIYEQYF
V gene: TRBV5-1
J gene: TRBJ2-7
clone size: many
CDR3 length: 17

CDR3 protein: CASRGRTSGLYEQYF
V gene: TRBV12-3/TRBV12-4
J gene: TRBJ2-7
clone size: many
CDR3 length: 15

CDR3 protein: CASSPQNRDTQYF
V gene: TRBV12-3/TRBV12-4
J gene: TRBJ2-3
clone size: many
CDR3 length: 13

CDR3 protein: CATSSKDGQSSYNEQFF
V gene: TRBV15
J gene: TRBJ2-1
clone size: NA
CDR3 length: 17

CDR3 protein: CASSLFGVSYEQYF
V gene: TRBV5-5
J gene: TRBJ2-7
clone size: NA
CDR3 length: 14

CDR3 protein: CSGYGASGTRELFF
V gene: TRBV20-1
J gene: TRBJ2-2
clone size: NA
CDR3 length: 14

CDR3 protein: CASSLSDYEQYF
V gene: TRBV7-9
J gene: TRBJ2-7
clone size: few
CDR3 length: 12

CDR3 protein: CASSYRQDNSPLHF
V gene: TRBV6-2/TRBV6-3
J gene: TRBJ1-6
clone size: many
CDR3 length: 14